This entry lists 19 T cell receptor beta chains sequenced from one sample in a study of shared clonotypes between healthy human individuals. Repertoires were generated with immunoSEQ multiplex PCR, while TCRdb's copy carries only in-frame clones and drops some. The sample shows roughly 700,000 clones, less than 85% of them seen only once. Sequenced input: memory CD4+ T cells sorted from blood. The subset: CD45RA-negative fraction. The receptors here all came from a woman in her thirties in good health.

J is TRBJ2-1 and V is TRBV5-1; a weak D match, TRBD2 (6 bases). V lost 0 bases and J 4 bases, leaving 11 bases between the germline ends. The CDR3 totals 15 residues. CDR1 and CDR2 (germline): SGHRS, YFSETQ. The chain's CDR3 is CASSLVAGTYNEQFF. The CDR3 DNA is TGCGCCAGCAGCTTGGTCGCGGGGACTTACAATGAGCAGTTCTTC.

The rearrangement joins TRBV4-1 to TRBJ1-1; 8 nucleotides match TRBD1. The CDR3 covers 16 residues. Per germline, CDR1 MGHRA and CDR2 YSYEKL. V shed 4 bases and J 3 bases; nucleotides not matched to a gene: 10. The CDR3 here is CASSRRDGQGDTEAFF. The CDR3, as DNA: TGCGCCAGCAGCCGGAGAGATGGACAGGGCGACACTGAAGCTTTCTTT.

The chain carries TRBV5-4 and TRBJ2-1, with TRBD1 matching 9 bases. Germline assignment: CDR1 SGHNT and CDR2 YYREEE (reference sequence). CDR3 length equals 15 residues. The J segment lost 6 bases and the V segment lost 4 bases, leaving 8 bases of the junction unmatched. CDR3 bases: TGTGCCAGCAGCGTCACCGGGACAGGGACCAATGAGCAGTTCTTC. It codes for CASSVTGTGTNEQFF.

The gene calls are TRBV5-1 and TRBJ2-5, with D possibly matching TRBD1 (6 bases). Between the trimmed V and J ends, which lost 5 bases and 1 base, there was a span of 12 bases. The CDR3 spans 14 residues. Germline values: CDR1 SGHRS, CDR2 YFSETQ. The CDR3 DNA reads TGCGCCAGCAGTCCTCAGGGGATCCAAGAGACCCAGTACTTC. This codes for CASSPQGIQETQYF.

This clone has ten or more counts. This chain uses TRBV7-9 with TRBJ1-5; TRBD1 aligns across 8 bases. Trimming took 0 bases from V and 1 from J; bases not matched to a gene: 2. The germline V gene encodes CDR1 SEHNR and CDR2 FQNEAQ (reference sequence). CDR3 length: 16 amino acids. CDR3 region: CASSLAQGASNQPQHF. The CDR3 nucleotides are TGTGCCAGCAGCTTAGCGCAGGGGGCGAGCAATCAGCCCCAGCATTTT. The variable domain in full, completed from reference TRBV7-9 and TRBJ1-5, reads DTGVSQNPRHKITKRGQNVTFRCDPISEHNRLYWYRQTLGQGPEFLTYFQNEAQLEKSRLLSDRFSAERPKGSFSTLEIQRTEQGDSAMYLCASSLAQGASNQPQHFGDGTRLSIL.

V is TRBV19 and J is TRBJ1-5, with a tentative D call TRBD1 (6 bases). The CDR3 has 16 amino acids. Germline lookup yields CDR1 LNHDA and CDR2 SQIVND (reference sequence). Trimming pared 5 bases from V and 1 base from J, leaving 15 bases between. CDR3 protein: CASSHTGARSNQPQHF. CDR3 nucleotide sequence: TGTGCCAGTAGTCACACGGGGGCGCGAAGCAATCAGCCCCAGCATTTT.

This clone has only one observation. The chain couples TRBV7-9 to TRBJ2-2, with 7 bases lining up with TRBD1. The trim removed 1 base at V and 1 base at J, leaving 3 bases unmatched. This CDR3 is 16 amino acids long. Germline V lookup: CDR1 SEHNR, CDR2 FQNEAQ (reference sequence). CDR3 in amino acids: CASSLDRTGNTGELFF. The CDR3 DNA reads TGTGCCAGCAGCTTAGACCGGACAGGGAACACCGGGGAGCTGTTTTTT.

The V call is TRBV6-5, the J call TRBJ2-7; 9 bases align to TRBD1. J lost 2 bases, V lost 6 bases, and 8 bases had no gene match. Germline CDR1 MNHEY, CDR2 SVGAGI. The CDR3 spans 15 residues. The CDR3 is CASSRTRDRAYEQYF. In DNA, the CDR3 is TGTGCCAGCAGCCGAACCCGGGACAGGGCCTACGAGCAGTACTTC.

This rearrangement joins TRBV5-1 to TRBJ2-1; 8 bases line up with TRBD2. Trimming removed 2 bases from V and 4 bases from J; junction bases left unmatched: 5. CDR3 size: 15 residues. Germline loops: CDR1 SGHRS, CDR2 YFSETQ. This chain's CDR3 is CASSFATSAYNEQFF. The CDR3, as DNA: TGCGCCAGCAGCTTTGCGACTAGCGCATACAATGAGCAGTTCTTC.

This chain joins TRBV7-3 and TRBJ2-2; D ambiguous. Germline loops: CDR1 SGHTA, CDR2 FQGTGA. V was trimmed by 5 bases and J by 1 base, leaving 11 bases between them. CDR3 size: 15 residues. The CDR3: CASSREFGNTGELFF. Written as DNA, the CDR3 is TGTGCCAGCAGCCGCGAGTTCGGGAACACCGGGGAGCTGTTTTTT. The whole variable domain, filled in from reference TRBV7-3 and TRBJ2-2, reads GAGVSQTPSNKVTEKGKYVELRCDPISGHTALYWYRQSLGQGPEFLIYFQGTGAADDSGLPNDRFFAVRPEGSVSTLKIQRTERGDSAVYLCASSREFGNTGELFFGEGSRLTVL.

The chain links TRBV18 to TRBJ2-3, with D possibly TRBD2 on 6 matching bases. Trimming stripped 3 bases from V and 3 bases from J, with 16 bases between. CDR1 is KGHSH and CDR2 is LQKENI in the germline V gene. The CDR3 runs 16 residues. CDR3 DNA sequence: TGTGCCAGCTCACCTCTGAGGCGGGAATGGACAGATACGCAGTATTTT. It is translated as CASSPLRREWTDTQYF.

The chain links TRBV7-2 to TRBJ2-3; 7 bases are shared with TRBD2. The junction had 4 bases not matched to a gene; V was cut back by 3 bases and J by 4 bases. CDR3 length equals 14 residues. Germline CDR1 SGHTA, CDR2 FQGNSA. CDR3 residues: CASSFPGRADTQYF. The DNA for the CDR3 is TGTGCCAGCAGCTTCCCGGGGAGGGCAGATACGCAGTATTTT. The complete variable domain, with remaining parts taken from reference TRBV7-2 and TRBJ2-3, reads GAGVSQSPSNKVTEKGKDVELRCDPISGHTALYWYRQSLGQGLEFLIYFQGNSAPDKSGLPSDRFSAERTGGSVSTLTIQRTQQEDSAVYLCASSFPGRADTQYFGPGTRLTVL.

The chain recombines TRBV6-5 with TRBJ2-2; no clear D gene. CDR3 size: 15 residues. Germline loops: CDR1 MNHEY, CDR2 SVGAGI. Trimming left V 1 base short and J 0 bases short, with 6 bases between. The CDR3: CASSYYPTNTGELFF. In nucleotides, the CDR3 is TGTGCCAGCAGTTACTACCCGACGAACACCGGGGAGCTGTTTTTT.

This rearrangement joins TRBV5-4 to TRBJ2-1, with 7 bases that match TRBD1. The ends lost 0 bases at V and 4 bases at J; junction bases unmatched: 4. Germline-derived CDR1 and CDR2 are SGHNT and YYREEE (reference sequence). The length of the CDR3 is 15 residues. CDR3 amino acids: CASSLGQGEYNEQFF. CDR3 bases: TGTGCCAGCAGCTTGGGGCAGGGGGAATACAATGAGCAGTTCTTC.

V gene TRBV5-1 combines with J gene TRBJ1-1, with TRBD1 as a possible D gene (5 bases). The CDR3 has 15 residues. Germline V gene lookup returns CDR1 SGHRS and CDR2 YFSETQ. Trimming pared 2 bases from V and 1 base from J, leaving 12 bases between. The chain's CDR3 is CASSLTGTANTEAFF. CDR3 DNA: TGCGCCAGCAGCTTAACCGGGACGGCGAACACTGAAGCTTTCTTT.

The gene calls are TRBV20-1 and TRBJ1-1; D unclear. With 1 base removed from V and 11 bases from J, the gap between germline ends came to 8 bases. This CDR3 comprises 10 residues. Germline V lookup: CDR1 DFQATT, CDR2 SNEGSKA (reference sequence). DNA of the CDR3: TGCAGTGCTAGAGGAGGTTCCGCTTTCTTT. This gives the protein CSARGGSAFF.

A single count supports this clone. The chain links TRBV27 to TRBJ1-2; possible D gene TRBD1, 5 bases. This CDR3 spans 14 amino acids. Germline-derived CDR1 and CDR2 are MNHEY and SMNVEV (reference sequence). Between the trimmed V and J ends, which lost 6 bases and 4 bases, there was a span of 15 bases. This chain's CDR3 is CASRRTSAGYGYTF. The CDR3 nucleotides read TGTGCCAGCAGGCGGACAAGCGCGGGCTATGGCTACACCTTC.

Written as DNA, the CDR3 is TGTGCCAGCAGCGCACAAATCTCCTACGAGCAGTACTTC. Protein: CASSAQISYEQYF. The chain recombines TRBV6-1 with TRBJ2-5; D uncertain. The DNA end is more similar to TRBJ2-7, so the J call may be wrong. The CDR3 is 13 amino acids. CDR1 MNHNS and CDR2 SASEGT come from the germline V gene.

The chain uses TRBV27 and TRBJ2-3, with 13 bases aligning to TRBD2. Unmatched junction bases numbered 7, after V lost 3 bases and J lost 1 base. Germline V gene sequence: CDR1 MNHEY, CDR2 SMNVEV (reference sequence). CDR3 length: 18 residues. The CDR3 protein is CASSLQLAGGLGTDTQYF. In DNA form, the CDR3 reads TGTGCCAGCAGTTTGCAACTAGCGGGAGGGCTGGGCACAGATACGCAGTATTTT.